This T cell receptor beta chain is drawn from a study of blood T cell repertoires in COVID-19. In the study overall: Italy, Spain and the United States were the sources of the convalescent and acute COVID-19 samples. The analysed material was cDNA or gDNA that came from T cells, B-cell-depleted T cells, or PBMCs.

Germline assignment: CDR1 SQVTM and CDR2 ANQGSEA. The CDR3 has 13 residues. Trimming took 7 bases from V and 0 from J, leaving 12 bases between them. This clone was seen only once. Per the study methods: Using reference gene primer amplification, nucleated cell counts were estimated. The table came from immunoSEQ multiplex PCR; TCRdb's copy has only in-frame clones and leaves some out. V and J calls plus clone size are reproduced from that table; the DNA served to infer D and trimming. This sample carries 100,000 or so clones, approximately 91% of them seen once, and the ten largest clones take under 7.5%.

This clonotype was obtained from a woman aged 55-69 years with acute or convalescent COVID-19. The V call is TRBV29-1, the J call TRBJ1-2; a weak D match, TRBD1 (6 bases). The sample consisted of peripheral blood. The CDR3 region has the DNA TGCAGCGCCACAGGGATAGCTAACTATGGCTACACCTTC. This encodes CSATGIANYGYTF. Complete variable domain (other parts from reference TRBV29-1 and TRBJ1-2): SAVISQKPSRDICQRGTSLTIQCQVDSQVTMMFWYRQQPGQSLTLIATANQGSEATYESGFVIDKFPISRPNLTFSTLTVSNMSPEDSSIYLCSATGIANYGYTFGSGTRLTVV.